This T cell receptor beta chain was documented in a study of blood T cell repertoires in COVID-19. The wider study: Sites in the United States, Italy and Spain provided acute and convalescent COVID-19 samples. PBMCs, B-cell-depleted T cells, or T cells provided the cDNA or gDNA that made up the material.

As processed by the authors: From reference gene primer amplification, estimates of nucleated cell counts were derived. Assay: immunoSEQ multiplex PCR; the TCRdb copy retains only in-frame clones and omits some. The D gene and trimming were derived from the DNA, and the V and J assignments and clone size from that table. The sample holds hundreds of thousands of clones; just under 90% are singletons and the top ten take roughly 1.9%. Germline V gene data show CDR1 as SGHTA and CDR2 as FQGNSA. This CDR3 comprises 16 residues. V was pared by 1 base and J by 7 bases, with 17 bases between. The sample consisted of peripheral blood. This chain connects TRBV7-2 to TRBJ2-1, with D perhaps matching TRBD2 (7 bases). The receptor was derived from a woman aged 30 to 39 with COVID-19, enrolled during active disease. CDR3 region: CASSLGPAGAGNEQFF. CDR3 sequence (DNA): TGTGCCAGCAGCTTAGGTCCGGCGGGGGCGGGGAATGAGCAGTTCTTC.